This TCR beta chain came from a study of blood T cell repertoires in COVID-19. Study-wide background: The samples span acute and convalescent COVID-19 from the United States, Italy and Spain. PBMCs, B-cell-depleted T cells, or T cells were the source of the cDNA or gDNA that made up the material.

Per the authors' pipeline: It was from reference gene primer amplification that nucleated cell counts were estimated. Profiling relied on immunoSEQ multiplex PCR, and the TCRdb table lists in-frame clones only, not all of them. V, J and clone size are those of that table, while D and trimming were read from the DNA. The sample gives about 85,000 clones, around 80% of which show up once; approximately 1.2% is in the top ten. The table lists this clone with a few counts. Distinct nucleotide sequences in the sample also encode this CDR3. The sample was peripheral blood. This clonotype was sampled from a woman aged 80 or over with acute or convalescent COVID-19.

Written as DNA, the CDR3 is TGCGCCAGCAGCTTGGGAGGGACAGCCATTACAGATACGCAGTATTTT. Its protein product is CASSLGGTAITDTQYF. The chain links TRBV5-1 to TRBJ2-3; TRBD1 matches 7 bases. Per the germline V gene, CDR1 is SGHRS and CDR2 is YFSETQ. This CDR3 spans 16 amino acids. Losses at the gene ends were 0 bases for V and 3 bases for J; bases not matched to a gene: 7.